This TCR beta chain came from a study of blood T cell repertoires in COVID-19. The germline V gene encodes CDR1 MGHRA and CDR2 YSYEKL. CDR3 size: 14 residues. Trimming shortened V by 3 bases and J by 1 base, and 7 bases separated the two germline ends. Clones were read by immunoSEQ multiplex PCR, and TCRdb kept only the in-frame ones, dropping some. The sample has tens of thousands of clones, roughly nine tenths seen once. The source material was peripheral blood. The TCR originated in a man aged 50-59 years with active COVID-19. The V gene is TRBV4-1, the J gene TRBJ1-5; D is ambiguous. CDR3 sequence: CASSHPASNQPQHF. The CDR3 DNA sequence: TGCGCCAGCAGCCATCCAGCGAGCAATCAGCCCCAGCATTTT.